This entry concerns a single T cell receptor (beta chain). Its antigen is undetermined. TCRdb re-called the 5' RACE reads, yielding one record per CDR3 amino acid sequence without DNA. The specimen's table records some 110,000 distinct CDR3 sequences. The sample is drawn from a study of T cells expressing NK-cell markers. Across the study: One of eight sequenced donors was HCMV-seronegative; the other seven were seropositive. Study results and limitations: A few of the donors also had these clonotypes leading their CD3+CD56-NKG2C+ fraction. As a fraction of CD8+ T cells, dominant NKG2C+ clonotypes reached roughly 1.0-7.5% in six or seven donors.

This CDR3 is 14 amino acids long. Germline V gene sequence: CDR1 MGHRA, CDR2 YSYEKL. This rearrangement joins TRBV4-1 to TRBJ2-1; checking the TCRdb D call of TRBD1 is not possible without DNA. The sequence came from a woman aged 18 to 75 in good health. The sample consisted of blood T cells: a sorted CD56 or NKG2C T cell subset, CD4+ or CD8+ T cells, or bulk PBMC T cells (not recorded which). The CDR3: CASSQGGLVDEQFF.